This T cell receptor beta chain was captured in a study of tumor-infiltrating lymphocytes in primary liver carcinoma (dated by TCRdb to 2016 to 2017). Study-wide context: Five patients with histopathologically diagnosed primary liver carcinoma underwent surgical resection in China between November 2015 and 2016. The five patients, three men and two women aged 30 to 69 years, had hepatocellular carcinoma (four) or combined HCC and intrahepatic cholangiocarcinoma (one). The five patients had tumors staged T1-T3 N0M0, with maximum diameters ranging from roughly 4.2 to 10 cm. Samples yielded roughly 3.5 to 8 million productive TCRbeta reads; read depth did not differ significantly between tissue types. Across five regions of each liver tumor, along with adjacent normal tissue and blood, the study brought together TCRbeta repertoire sequencing, expression microarrays and whole-exome sequencing. A total of about 35 specimens from 5 patients went through TCRbeta repertoire sequencing, namely 25 tumor regions, 5 adjacent noncancerous liver tissues and 5 peripheral blood samples. Repertoires from technical replicates were highly reproducible, with mean shared-clone rates roughly 0.89 and correlation coefficients above 0.98. The full study reports these points: Bulk unsorted samples precluded comparing CD4+ and CD8+ T cell repertoires. Compared with blood, tumors had a significantly larger share of the repertoire taken up by the top 250 clones (p = 0.039). Only the TCR beta chain was sequenced, which likely underestimates true repertoire diversity because unpaired alpha chains were not captured. With just a handful of patients in the study, the authors point out that the findings should be validated in a larger study. Repertoire overlap was found to be higher between tumor regions (mean approximately 35%) than between tumor-adjacent (around 17%) or tumor-blood (around 15%) pairs, consistent with antigen-driven expansion.

Starting from about 500 ng total RNA, TCRbeta-specific cDNA was produced by reverse transcription with a constant-region primer and ProtoScript II reverse transcriptase. Three nested multiplex PCR rounds, following a slightly modified ARM-PCR procedure, were used to build the TCRbeta libraries. Multiplex TRBV1-TRBV30 forward primers and a Cbeta reverse primer were used in the first two PCR rounds, each of which was run for around 10 cycles. A final 25-cycle PCR with Deep VentR polymerase added sample barcodes and Illumina adapters. Amplicons of 200-500 bp were gel-purified with a QIAquick gel extraction kit before sequencing. An Illumina HiSeq 2500 was used to sequence the TCRbeta amplicons, generating 250-bp paired-end reads. Turning to the authors' computational methods: Reads were quality-trimmed with Trimmomatic v0.33, and paired reads were merged with FLASH v1.2.11 to recover full CDR3 sequences. MiGEC v1.2.1b assigned V, D and J germline segments to the rearranged TCRbeta sequences. Clonotype statistics, along with Shannon-Wiener diversity indices, were calculated using VDJtools v1.0.0. Except for diversity analysis, only the 250 most abundant clonotypes of each sample were used in subsequent analyses to reduce sampling bias. The public sequencing data were trimmed at Q25 with fastp and processed into clonotypes with MiXCR by TCRdb, which kept only in-frame beta chains. Here each entry gathers all rows of one CDR3 protein and keeps the most common genes and DNA. These V and J calls derive from TCRdb rather than the authors' analysis. The table for this sample lists 330,000 or so distinct CDR3 sequences; around 60% of them were counted only once. The top ten constitute roughly 6% of the sample.

RNA from unsorted whole blood was extracted with TRIzol reagent, and germline DNA was obtained with the DNeasy Blood & Tissue kit. Patients had chronic HBV infection and were treatment-naive at sampling. Approximately 3.9 milliliters of peripheral blood were collected into K2EDTA tubes before surgery. As for this clonotype: This clone's antigen is unknown. Nothing much larger sits one base from this clone, and base qualities are not available.

CDR1 SGHNT and CDR2 YYREEE were looked up in the germline V gene (reference sequence). V lost 0 bases and J lost 9 bases; the stretch between them is 10 bases long. The CDR3 runs 13 amino acids, cysteine and phenylalanine included. Of all the DNA, just the CDR3 is kept, 39 bases in frame from base 1. The chain links TRBV5-4 with TRBJ2-1; TRBD2 is perhaps the D gene, given 5 matching bases. The receptor was isolated from a man aged 40-49 years with primary liver carcinoma and hepatitis B virus infection. Sample: peripheral blood. The CDR3 region has the sequence CASSLVASSEQFF. Read as DNA, the sequence is TGTGCCAGCAGCTTGGTCGCTAGCAGTGAGCAGTTCTTC.